What follows is one T cell receptor beta chain and its context. The data are from a study of monozygotic twins with inflammatory bowel disease. Eight distinct reactions (per sample) were used to make the cDNA. TCRdb reprocessed the 5' RACE reads; each CDR3 protein has one entry and no DNA is given. This sample's table has 350,000 to 550,000 distinct CDR3 sequences. The CDR3 covers 16 residues. In germline, CDR1 is SEHNR, CDR2 FQNEAQ (reference sequence). The specimen was blood. This chain joins TRBV7-9 and TRBJ1-1; TCRdb indicates TRBD1, and absent DNA this call remains unverified. This clonotype originated in a human donor with ulcerative colitis or Crohn's disease, or a healthy co-twin of an affected twin (not recorded which). The CDR3 sequence: CASSWTGAPMNTEAFF.